The 17 T cell receptor beta chains in this list originate from one sample, sequenced in a study of CD8 T cells in Susac syndrome. Random-hexamer reverse transcription was applied to roughly 0.5 to 1 ug RNA. Using its own MiXCR run on the immunoSEQ multiplex PCR reads, TCRdb lists one record per CDR3 protein. The table lists fewer than 250,000 distinct CDR3 sequences, roughly nine tenths of them singletons. Input material: CD8+ T cells from PBMCs. The source of these receptors is a human donor with multiple sclerosis.

Only one count was recorded for this clonotype. The V and J genes are TRBV7-9 and TRBJ1-6; 7 bases are a match to TRBD1. There are 16 residues in the CDR3. The germline CDR1 and CDR2 sequences are SEHNR and FQNEAQ (reference sequence). V lost 1 base, J lost 10 bases, and 10 bases stayed unmatched. CDR3 protein: CASSLVGDSRYSPLHF. The CDR3 DNA follows: TGTGCCAGCAGCTTAGTCGGGGACAGTAGGTACTCACCCCTCCACTTT.

The CDR3 here is CASSLTGGWGNTEAFF. Written as DNA, the CDR3 is TGTGCCAGCAGTTTAACCGGCGGGTGGGGGAACACTGAAGCTTTCTTT. The rearrangement links TRBV27 to TRBJ1-1; no firm D call. The CDR3 length is 16 residues. Trimming cost V 2 bases and J 1 base, with 14 bases left between them. Per the germline V gene, CDR1 is MNHEY and CDR2 is SMNVEV (reference sequence).

This clonotype was seen just once. V usage is TRBV2 and J usage is TRBJ2-7; D ambiguous. The ends were cut back, 6 bases at V and 7 bases at J, with 10 bases in the middle. CDR1 and CDR2 (germline): SNHLY, FYNNEI. CDR3 size: 11 residues. CDR3 protein: CASRGLREQYF. The CDR3 region has the DNA TGTGCCAGCAGGGGCCTCCGGGAGCAGTACTTC.

This chain uses TRBV9 with TRBJ2-1, with TRBD1 as a possible D gene (6 bases). This CDR3 is built from 13 residues. The V gene's germline CDR1 is SGDLS and CDR2 YYNGEE. The V gene lost 3 bases and the J gene lost 8 bases, with 12 bases spanning the gap. The CDR3 here is CASSETGRDEQFF. As DNA, the CDR3 is TGTGCCAGCAGCGAGACAGGACGCGATGAGCAGTTCTTC.

The chain employs TRBV5-4 and TRBJ2-1; D remains unclear. V shed 6 bases and J shed 2 bases, with 6 bases lying between them. Germline CDR1 is SGHNT and CDR2 is YYREEE (reference sequence). The CDR3 covers 12 residues. CDR3 nucleotide sequence: TGTGCCAGCATGGGCGCCTACAATGAGCAGTTCTTC. Encoded protein: CASMGAYNEQFF.

This clonotype was found once. The chain combines TRBV3-1 with TRBJ2-7, with 8 bases aligning to TRBD2. J lost 10 bases, V lost 0 bases, and 11 bases had no gene match. The CDR3 consists of 15 residues. The germline V gene encodes CDR1 LGHDT and CDR2 YNNKEL (reference sequence). CDR3 protein: CASSQEKRELPKQYF. As DNA, the CDR3 is TGTGCCAGCAGCCAAGAGAAGCGGGAGCTACCAAAACAGTACTTC.

The CDR3 reads CASSSEYEQYF. The CDR3 DNA sequence: TGTGCCAGCAGCTCCGAATACGAGCAGTACTTC. The chain combines TRBV12-3 or TRBV12-4 with TRBJ2-7, with D hard to call. CDR3 length: 11 amino acids. Trimming stripped 6 bases from V and 4 bases from J, with 7 bases between.

The J gene is TRBJ2-7, the V gene TRBV29-1, with D possibly being TRBD1 or TRBD2 (6 bases each). Germline CDR1 and CDR2: SQVTM and ANQGSEA. CDR3 length: 16 amino acids. V was clipped by 1 base and J by 0 bases, with 16 bases between them. In DNA form, the CDR3 reads TGCAGCGTTGAAGGGGGGGCCACTCCGAGCTCCTACGAGCAGTACTTC. Translated: CSVEGGATPSSYEQYF.

J is TRBJ1-2 and V is TRBV6-5; weak D call: TRBD1 (5 bases). This CDR3 has 15 residues. The V end lost 2 bases, the J end lost 2 bases, and 12 bases lay between the germline ends. Per the germline V gene, CDR1 is MNHEY and CDR2 is SVGAGI. The CDR3 region is CASSYGGRGNYGYTF. CDR3 DNA: TGTGCCAGCAGTTACGGGGGGAGAGGGAACTATGGCTACACCTTC.

The genes are TRBV9 and TRBJ2-1; the D call may be TRBD1 or TRBD2 (6 bases each). This CDR3 is built from 15 residues. CDR1 SGDLS and CDR2 YYNGEE come from the germline V gene. With 4 bases removed from V and 8 bases from J, the gap between germline ends came to 19 bases. The DNA for the CDR3 is TGTGCCAGCAGCAAAGGGGGGCGCGCTGTTGATGAGCAGTTCTTC. Translated, it gives CASSKGGRAVDEQFF.

This rearrangement joins TRBV7-8 to TRBJ2-7; 8 nucleotides line up with TRBD2. Germline lookup yields CDR1 SGHVS and CDR2 FQNEAQ. The V gene end was trimmed by 4 bases and the J gene end by 6 bases; junction bases not matched to a gene: 11. This CDR3 is built from 15 residues. The chain's CDR3 is CASSSISGRPGEQYF. The CDR3 nucleotides are TGTGCCAGCAGCTCCATCAGCGGGAGACCGGGCGAGCAGTACTTC.

The chain uses TRBV5-6 and TRBJ2-1; D is unresolved. CDR3 length: 15 residues. Trimming stripped 2 bases from V and 5 bases from J, with 14 bases between. CDR1 and CDR2 (germline): SGHDT, YYEEEE. CDR3 amino acids: CASSFLRTTNNEQFF. DNA of the CDR3: TGTGCCAGCAGCTTCTTAAGGACCACTAACAATGAGCAGTTCTTC.

The rearrangement uses TRBV5-6 and TRBJ1-2, with D possibly matching TRBD1 (5 bases). Trimming removed 1 base from V and 2 bases from J, with 12 bases in between. Germline CDR1 and CDR2: SGHDT and YYEEEE. This CDR3 spans 15 amino acids. Written as DNA, the CDR3 is TGTGCCAGCAGCTTGTTAAGCCCAGGGAACTATGGCTACACCTTC. Amino acids: CASSLLSPGNYGYTF.

The chain has TRBV6-1 and TRBJ2-5; 7 bases map to TRBD1. The trim removed 5 bases at V and 3 bases at J, leaving 18 bases unmatched. The CDR3 loop spans 18 amino acids. Looked up from germline, CDR1 is MNHNS and CDR2 is SASEGT. The CDR3: CASSLPPGRGSEEETQYF. The CDR3 DNA reads as TGTGCCAGCAGTCTCCCCCCAGGCAGGGGGAGTGAGGAAGAGACCCAGTACTTC.

This clonotype has a single count. The CDR3 sequence: CASSLEVALDTEQYF. In nucleotides, the CDR3 is TGTGCCAGCAGCTTAGAGGTGGCACTAGATACCGAGCAGTACTTC. The chain combines TRBV11-2 with TRBJ2-7, with a possible D match to TRBD2 (5 bases). Looked up from germline, CDR1 is SGHAT and CDR2 is FQNNGV. The CDR3 runs to 15 residues. Trimming took 0 bases from V and 6 from J, leaving 15 bases between them.

The chain recombines TRBV12-3 or TRBV12-4 with TRBJ2-3; D gene uncertain. The CDR3 runs 16 residues. V was pared by 3 bases and J by 2 bases, with 15 bases between. The CDR3 region is CASSFTLGPHTDTQYF. The CDR3, as DNA: TGTGCCAGCAGTTTTACTCTCGGGCCCCACACAGATACGCAGTATTTT.

The CDR3 here is CASSFLGGVEAFF. CDR3 DNA: TGTGCCAGCAGTTTCTTAGGGGGGGTCGAAGCTTTCTTT. The V and J genes are TRBV12-3 or TRBV12-4 and TRBJ1-1, with D tentatively TRBD1 (6 bases). The V and J ends lost 3 bases and 8 bases respectively, with 13 bases between them. The length of the CDR3 is 13 residues.